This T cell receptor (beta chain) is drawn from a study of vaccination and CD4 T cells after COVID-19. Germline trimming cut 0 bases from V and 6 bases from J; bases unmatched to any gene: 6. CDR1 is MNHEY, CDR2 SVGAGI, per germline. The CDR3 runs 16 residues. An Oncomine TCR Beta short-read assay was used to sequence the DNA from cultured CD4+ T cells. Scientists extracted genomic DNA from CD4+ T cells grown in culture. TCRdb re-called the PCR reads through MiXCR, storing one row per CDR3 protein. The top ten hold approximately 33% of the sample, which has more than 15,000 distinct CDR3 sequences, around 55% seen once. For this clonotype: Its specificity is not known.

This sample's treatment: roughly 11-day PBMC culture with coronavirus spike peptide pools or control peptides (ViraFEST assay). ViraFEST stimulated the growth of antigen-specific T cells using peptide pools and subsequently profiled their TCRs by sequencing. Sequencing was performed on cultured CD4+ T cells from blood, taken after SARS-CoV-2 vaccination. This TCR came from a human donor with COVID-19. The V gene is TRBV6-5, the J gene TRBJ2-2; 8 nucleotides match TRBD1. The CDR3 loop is CASSYSDRGLSGELFF. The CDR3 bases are TGTGCCAGCAGTTACTCCGACAGGGGATTGTCCGGGGAGCTGTTTTTT.